The 12 T cell receptor beta chains reported below all come from one sample, sequenced in a study of early T cells in non-severe SARS-CoV-2 infection. TCRdb itself ran the 5' RACE reads through MiXCR, one entry per CDR3 protein. The sample has about 33,000 distinct CDR3 sequences; less than 5.5% are singletons. The sample was whole blood. These receptors originate from an adult who was a healthcare worker with PCR-confirmed SARS-CoV-2 infection or an uninfected control (not recorded which).

This clonotype was counted between two and nine times. This chain links TRBV12-3 or TRBV12-4 with TRBJ2-2, with D unclear. This CDR3 is 15 amino acids long. The V and J ends lost 5 bases and 1 base respectively, with 11 bases between them. The CDR3 protein is CASSPTAGNTGELFF. Written as DNA, the CDR3 is TGTGCCAGCAGTCCCACCGCAGGGAACACCGGGGAGCTGTTTTTT.

As regards this clonotype: Likely a read error: the CDR3 ends without its conserved phenylalanine or tryptophan. The genes are TRBV11-2 and TRBJ2-3; D uncertain. CDR3 length equals 13 residues. The germline V gene has CDR1 SGHAT and CDR2 FQNNGV. V lost 4 bases and J 6 bases, leaving 11 bases between the germline ends. The CDR3 nucleotides read TGTGCCAGCAGCTATGGACCAGTTGATACGCAGTATTCT. It codes for CASSYGPVDTQYS.

Many counts were recorded for this clonotype. V gene TRBV6-5 combines with J gene TRBJ1-1, with D tentatively TRBD1 (6 bases). Germline V gene lookup returns CDR1 MNHEY and CDR2 SVGAGI. V was clipped by 0 bases and J by 1 base, with 12 bases between them. The CDR3 totals 16 residues. In nucleotides, the CDR3 is TGTGCCAGCAGTTACTCCCTTGGCAGGGGGAACACTGAAGCTTTCTTT. It is translated as CASSYSLGRGNTEAFF.

This clonotype occurred many times. The V call is TRBV19, the J call TRBJ2-3; D is uncertain. Germline CDR1 LNHDA, CDR2 SQIVND (reference sequence). Trimming shortened V by 6 bases and J by 2 bases, and 12 bases separated the two germline ends. This CDR3 spans 14 amino acids. The CDR3 loop is CASSAQTYTDTQYF. CDR3 nucleotide sequence: TGTGCCAGTAGCGCACAGACCTACACAGATACGCAGTATTTT.

This clonotype was seen repeatedly, ten times or more. The V and J genes are TRBV10-2 and TRBJ2-1; TRBD1 aligns across 7 bases. Trimming took 6 bases from V and 7 from J; bases not matched to a gene: 6. This CDR3 has 13 residues. The germline gives CDR1 WSHSY, CDR2 SAAADI. The CDR3 loop is CASRGQARNEQFF. In nucleotides, the CDR3 is TGCGCCAGCAGAGGACAGGCGAGAAATGAGCAGTTCTTC.

This clonotype was recorded a few times. The CDR3 here is CASRTSGGSYEQYF. In DNA form, the CDR3 reads TGTGCCAGCAGAACTAGCGGGGGGAGCTACGAGCAGTACTTC. This chain links TRBV7-2 with TRBJ2-7, with 12 bases that match TRBD2. The germline V gene encodes CDR1 SGHTA and CDR2 FQGNSA. The ends lost 6 bases at V and 3 bases at J; junction bases unmatched: 3. The CDR3 has 14 amino acids.

This clonotype was counted many times. The rearrangement links TRBV5-1 to TRBJ2-1; 15 positions agree with TRBD2. CDR1 is SGHRS, CDR2 YFSETQ, per germline. This CDR3 has 17 amino acids. V lost 4 bases and J lost 4; bases outside the gene matches: 6. CDR3 loop: CASSTRTSGGGYNEQFF. CDR3 nucleotide sequence: TGCGCCAGCAGCACCCGGACTAGCGGGGGGGGTTACAATGAGCAGTTCTTC.

Concerning this clonotype: A read error may explain this, as a much larger clone is one base away. No conserved phenylalanine or tryptophan is present at the end of the CDR3, so a read error is the likely explanation. The rearrangement joins TRBV28 to TRBJ1-6; perhaps TRBD1 as D (5 bases). CDR1 and CDR2 from the germline V gene are MDHEN and SYDVKM. Trimming cost V 7 bases and J 5 bases, with 15 bases left between them. The CDR3 extends over 15 amino acids. CDR3: CASIIRESNNSPLHI. CDR3 coding DNA: TGTGCCAGCATCATCAGGGAATCCAATAATTCACCCCTCCACATT.

J is TRBJ1-4 and V is TRBV4-1; D call uncertain. V dropped 0 bases and J dropped 6 bases, with 8 bases sitting between them. The CDR3 runs to 14 residues. From germline, CDR1 is MGHRA and CDR2 YSYEKL. The CDR3 reads CASSQDLGHEKLFF. Written as DNA, the CDR3 is TGCGCCAGCAGCCAAGATCTTGGGCATGAAAAACTGTTTTTT.

This clonotype was found many times. The J gene is TRBJ1-4, the V gene TRBV11-2, with TRBD1 as a possible D gene (5 bases). Trimming pared 5 bases from V and 7 bases from J, leaving 17 bases between. Germline CDR1 SGHAT, CDR2 FQNNGV. This CDR3 is built from 15 residues. The DNA of the CDR3 is TGTGCCAGCAGCCTTACCGGGGGATTTGGTGAAAAACTGTTTTTT. Protein product: CASSLTGGFGEKLFF. Complete variable domain (other parts from reference TRBV11-2 and TRBJ1-4): EAGVAQSPRYKIIEKRQSVAFWCNPISGHATLYWYQQILGQGPKLLIQFQNNGVVDDSQLPKDRFSAERLKGVDSTLKIQPAKLEDSAVYLCASSLTGGFGEKLFFGSGTQLSVL.

At least ten counts were recorded for this clonotype. The chain is built from TRBV7-6 and TRBJ1-1; D uncertain. V dropped 3 bases and J dropped 3 bases, with 14 bases sitting between them. Per germline, CDR1 SGHVS and CDR2 FNYEAQ. The CDR3 sequence is 15 residues long. The CDR3 DNA reads TGTGCCAGCAGCTTCAGTTTTACCTTAGACACTGAAGCTTTCTTT. Its translation: CASSFSFTLDTEAFF.

The chain carries TRBV28 and TRBJ2-2; D gene uncertain. This CDR3 contains 13 residues. The V end lost 8 bases, the J end lost 2 bases, and 9 bases lay between the germline ends. Germline CDR1 MDHEN, CDR2 SYDVKM. CDR3 sequence (DNA): TGTGCCAGCCAAAACCTTAACACCGGGGAGCTGTTTTTT. Residues: CASQNLNTGELFF.